Below, 2 T cell receptor beta chains from the same sample are listed, as sequenced in a study of identifying expanded T cells in peripheral blood. Data came from immunoSEQ multiplex PCR; TCRdb stores just in-frame clones and leaves some out. The top ten clones hold just under 4.5% of a sample with about 86,000 clones, about 85% of them seen once. The sequenced sample consisted of blood. The source is a person between 18 and 69 years old in good health.

The chain employs TRBV7-2 and TRBJ1-2, with TRBD1 matching 10 bases. The V gene's germline CDR1 is SGHTA and CDR2 FQGNSA. After removal of 5 bases from V and 1 base from J, the junction contained 4 bases not matched to a gene. CDR3 length: 15 amino acids. The CDR3 is CASSTRTGGNYGYTF. The CDR3 region has the DNA TGTGCCAGCAGCACGCGGACAGGGGGTAACTATGGCTACACCTTC.

The chain combines TRBV18 with TRBJ1-2; the D is unclear. Looked up from germline, CDR1 is KGHSH and CDR2 is LQKENI. Trimming cost V 3 bases and J 2 bases, with 19 bases left between them. The length of the CDR3 is 17 residues. In nucleotides, the CDR3 is TGTGCCAGCTCACCGATCCTGGTAAAAGCTTTAAACTATGGCTACACCTTC. Its translation is CASSPILVKALNYGYTF.